This passage covers 15 T cell receptor beta chains from one sample sequenced in a study of shared clonotypes between healthy human individuals. The method was immunoSEQ multiplex PCR; TCRdb's version includes in-frame clones alone and lacks a portion of them. The sample records 550,000 to 600,000 clones, around 80% being singletons. The sample comprised PBMCs. These TCRs come from a woman aged 40 to 55 in good health. Some clones in this sample may be carry-over from other donors' samples.

V usage is TRBV10-3 and J usage is TRBJ1-2, with TRBD1 as a possible D gene (5 bases). The V end was cut by 6 bases, the J end by 7 bases, with 15 bases between. There are 13 residues in the CDR3. Germline CDR1 reads ENHRY; CDR2 reads SYGVKD. The DNA of the CDR3 is TGTGCCATCAGCGAGCAGGGTGGCCGTGGCTACACCTTC. It translates to CAISEQGGRGYTF.

This clone is a singleton in its sample. V usage is TRBV7-9 and J usage is TRBJ1-4, with 8 nucleotides matching TRBD1. This CDR3 region has 15 residues. Trimming removed 5 bases from V and 8 bases from J; junction bases left unmatched: 10. The germline V gene encodes CDR1 SEHNR and CDR2 FQNEAQ (reference sequence). Written as DNA, the CDR3 is TGTGCCAGCAGCCCCGGGGTGGACAGGGTCGAAAAACTGTTTTTT. Translated, it gives CASSPGVDRVEKLFF.

This chain joins TRBV5-6 and TRBJ2-1, with D possibly TRBD2 on 5 matching bases. CDR3 size: 15 residues. The germline V gene has CDR1 SGHDT and CDR2 YYEEEE. V was clipped by 2 bases and J by 9 bases, with 18 bases between them. CDR3 nucleotide sequence: TGTGCCAGCAGCTTCTCGAGGGCCGCTTTAGGTGAGCAGTTCTTC. This codes for CASSFSRAALGEQFF.

The rearrangement joins TRBV11-2 to TRBJ2-7; 10 bases agree with TRBD2. The J segment lost 4 bases and the V segment lost 1 base, leaving 4 bases of the junction unmatched. This CDR3 comprises 15 residues. Germline CDR1 SGHAT, CDR2 FQNNGV. CDR3 residues: CASSLAELAGYEQYF. In DNA form, the CDR3 reads TGTGCCAGCAGCTTAGCGGAACTAGCGGGGTACGAGCAGTACTTC.

This chain links TRBV11-2 with TRBJ2-2; D gene unclear. Germline V gene lookup returns CDR1 SGHAT and CDR2 FQNNGV. The length of the CDR3 is 16 residues. V gave up 5 bases and J gave up 0 bases, with 13 bases separating them. The CDR3 reads CASSATRGSNTGELFF. CDR3 coding DNA: TGTGCCAGCAGCGCGACAAGAGGATCGAACACCGGGGAGCTGTTTTTT.

This chain links TRBV27 with TRBJ2-1; a possible D gene is TRBD2 (6 bases). This CDR3 region has 14 residues. CDR1 is MNHEY, CDR2 SMNVEV, per germline (reference sequence). V gave up 4 bases and J gave up 7 bases, with 14 bases separating them. The CDR3 DNA reads as TGTGCCAGCAGTTGGGTCAGAAGCGGGAATGAGCAGTTCTTC. This translates into CASSWVRSGNEQFF.

The CDR3 DNA sequence: TGTGCCAGCTCACCTTTTTCCGGGACAAATGAAGCTTTCTTT. Encoded protein: CASSPFSGTNEAFF. The J gene is TRBJ1-1, the V gene TRBV18; the D gene is possibly TRBD1 (6 bases). The CDR3 consists of 14 residues. Germline V gene lookup returns CDR1 KGHSH and CDR2 LQKENI. Trimming took 3 bases from V and 7 from J, leaving 15 bases between them.

This sequence joins TRBV14 and TRBJ2-1; possible D gene TRBD1, 5 bases. Trimming took 4 bases from V and 5 from J, leaving 15 bases between them. Per germline, CDR1 SGHDN and CDR2 FVKESK. The length of the CDR3 is 15 residues. Here the CDR3 DNA reads TGTGCCAGCAGCCGACAGCGACCGGGCCACAATGAGCAGTTCTTC. Translated: CASSRQRPGHNEQFF. The whole variable domain, remainder taken from reference TRBV14 and TRBJ2-1, is EAGVTQFPSHSVIEKGQTVTLRCDPISGHDNLYWYRRVMGKEIKFLLHFVKESKQDESGMPNNRFLAERTGGTYSTLKVQPAELEDSGVYFCASSRQRPGHNEQFFGPGTRLTVL.

The chain links TRBV6-4 to TRBJ1-2; the D is unclear. There are 14 residues in the CDR3. The V end was cut by 6 bases, the J end by 8 bases, with 19 bases between. Germline V CDR1 and CDR2: MRHNA, SNTAGT. In nucleotides, the CDR3 is TGTGCCAGCAGGGGAGGGTCTCCTGAAAGCGGCTACACCTTC. It yields the protein CASRGGSPESGYTF.

This clone was observed a handful of times. The genes are TRBV11-2 and TRBJ2-7; possibly TRBD1 for D (6 bases). Germline loops: CDR1 SGHAT, CDR2 FQNNGV. Trimming took 4 bases from V and 12 from J, leaving 19 bases between them. The CDR3 length is 13 residues. Here the CDR3 DNA reads TGTGCCAGCAGCTCCACTGGAGCTGGGGGCCGGTACTTC. This gives the protein CASSSTGAGGRYF.

This chain uses TRBV11-3 with TRBJ2-5, with D perhaps matching TRBD2 (6 bases). The V and J ends lost 5 bases and 3 bases respectively, with 16 bases between them. Germline V gene data show CDR1 as SGHNT and CDR2 as YENEEA. CDR3 size: 15 residues. CDR3: CASSPSGGEEETQYF. CDR3 sequence (DNA): TGTGCCAGCAGCCCTAGTGGCGGGGAGGAAGAGACCCAGTACTTC.

This chain uses TRBV7-2 with TRBJ1-4; D is uncertain. V shed 1 base and J shed 4 bases, with 10 bases lying between them. This CDR3 region has 15 residues. Germline V gives CDR1 SGHTA, CDR2 FQGNSA. The CDR3 protein is CASSLERRINEKLFF. For the CDR3, the DNA is TGTGCCAGCAGCTTAGAACGGAGGATTAATGAAAAACTGTTTTTT.

For this clone: Other DNA sequences in the same sample also yield this CDR3. This rearrangement joins TRBV29-1 to TRBJ1-1; 7 nucleotides align to TRBD1. Per germline, CDR1 SQVTM and CDR2 ANQGSEA. This CDR3 is 12 amino acids long. Trimming cost V 6 bases and J 3 bases; bases outside gene matches: 4. CDR3 sequence (DNA): TGCAGCGTACGACAGGGTGACACTGAAGCTTTCTTT. It codes for CSVRQGDTEAFF.

The chain has TRBV6-1 and TRBJ1-5, with D unclear. Germline-derived CDR1 and CDR2 are MNHNS and SASEGT. Trimming removed 7 bases at V and 0 bases at J, with 7 bases between. The CDR3 is made up of 13 amino acids. CDR3 DNA sequence: TGTGCCAGCAACAAGGATAGCAATCAGCCCCAGCATTTT. Translation gives CASNKDSNQPQHF.

V gene TRBV6-4 combines with J gene TRBJ2-2; 8 positions agree with TRBD1. The J segment lost 5 bases and the V segment lost 6 bases, leaving 11 bases of the junction unmatched. Looked up from germline, CDR1 is MRHNA and CDR2 is SNTAGT. The CDR3 has 16 residues. The CDR3: CASRSLDRVNTGELFF. The CDR3 nucleotides read TGTGCCAGCAGATCCCTGGACAGGGTAAATACCGGGGAGCTGTTTTTT.